This T cell receptor beta chain appears in the sequencing data of a study of cytomegalovirus exposure and HLA in healthy donors. Whole-study results and caveats: Several of the most significant clusters appeared linked to common viral pathogens, based on a later analysis.

A note on this clone: Its antigen is not known. The same CDR3 arises from other DNA sequences in this sample as well.

It was with 60 Vbeta and 13 Jbeta primers that the PCR ran. Profiling relied on immunoSEQ multiplex PCR, and the TCRdb table lists in-frame clones only, not all of them. The sample lists 150,000 to 200,000 clones; roughly 80% were seen once. The CDR3 is 14 residues long. The V end lost 0 bases, the J end lost 7 bases, and 10 bases lay between the germline ends. Germline lookup yields CDR1 SGDLS and CDR2 YYNGEE. The sequencing sample was made of PBMCs. The TCR originated in a male donor in good health and CMV-seropositive. The chain carries TRBV9 and TRBJ1-4, with D perhaps matching TRBD1 (6 bases). The CDR3 loop reads CASSVGGGTEKLFF. CDR3 nucleotide sequence: TGTGCCAGCAGCGTAGGTGGGGGCACTGAAAAACTGTTTTTT.